Listed here are 30 T cell receptor beta chains from one sample, sequenced in a study of hypomethylating agent response in myelodysplastic syndrome. Data came from immunoSEQ multiplex PCR; TCRdb stores just in-frame clones and leaves some out. The sample includes fewer than 7,500 clones, 80% to 90% of them seen just once. The starting material was bone marrow, obtained before or after starting hypomethylating agent treatment for myelodysplastic syndrome (not recorded which). These receptor sequences come from a human donor with myelodysplastic syndrome.

The J gene is TRBJ1-2, the V gene TRBV27; no firm D call. Germline V gives CDR1 MNHEY, CDR2 SMNVEV (reference sequence). V was trimmed by 0 bases and J by 7 bases, leaving 15 bases between them. The CDR3 is 15 amino acids. The CDR3 spells CASSLSILSGSGYTF. CDR3 nucleotides: TGTGCCAGCAGTTTATCAATCCTGAGTGGGTCTGGCTACACCTTC.

Only one count was recorded for this clone. The rearrangement uses TRBV25-1 and TRBJ2-7, with unresolved D. The germline V and J ends were trimmed by 5 bases and 2 bases, with 16 bases remaining between them. This CDR3 has 15 amino acids. Looked up from germline, CDR1 is MGHDK and CDR2 is SYGVNS. The CDR3 DNA sequence: TGTGCCAGCAGTCCCCGAGGACCGCAGGCCTACGAGCAGTACTTC. This sequence encodes CASSPRGPQAYEQYF.

This chain links TRBV11-2 with TRBJ2-7, with 12 bases matching TRBD2. V shed 6 bases, J shed 1 base, and the junction held 10 bases outside the gene matches. Germline CDR1 reads SGHAT; CDR2 reads FQNNGV. The CDR3 loop spans 17 amino acids. CDR3 protein: CASSPRLAGGPSYEQYF. CDR3 DNA sequence: TGTGCCAGCAGTCCACGTCTAGCGGGAGGGCCGTCCTACGAGCAGTACTTC.

This clone counts as medium-sized (0.01 to 0.1%). The rearrangement joins TRBV6-5 to TRBJ1-1; 10 positions agree with TRBD1. This CDR3 has 14 amino acids. Germline V lookup: CDR1 MNHEY, CDR2 SVGAGI. The ends lost 2 bases at V and 11 bases at J; junction bases unmatched: 8. DNA for the CDR3: TGTGCCAGCAGTTACCGCAGAGGACAGGGGGATGCTTTCTTT. It yields the protein CASSYRRGQGDAFF.

J is TRBJ1-1 and V is TRBV6-5; the match to TRBD1 covers 8 bases. Germline V gene lookup returns CDR1 MNHEY and CDR2 SVGAGI. The CDR3 totals 15 residues. J lost 0 bases, V lost 6 bases, and 6 bases had no gene match. The DNA for the CDR3 is TGTGCCAGCAGAAAGAGGGGACAGGTGAACACTGAAGCTTTCTTT. It codes for CASRKRGQVNTEAFF.

The table lists this clone with a few counts. The chain couples TRBV6-5 to TRBJ1-2; TRBD1 might be the D (6 bases). Trimming cost V 6 bases and J 6 bases, with 14 bases left between them. Germline V CDR1 and CDR2: MNHEY, SVGAGI. CDR3 size: 13 residues. In nucleotides, the CDR3 is TGTGCCAGCAGCACCGGACAGTTCCATGGCTACACCTTC. Residues: CASSTGQFHGYTF.

The chain carries TRBV19 and TRBJ1-2; 7 nucleotides match TRBD1. In germline, CDR1 is LNHDA, CDR2 SQIVND (reference sequence). The CDR3 is 14 amino acids. The junction had 7 bases not matched to a gene; V was cut back by 3 bases and J by 6 bases. The CDR3 nucleotides read TGTGCCAGTAGTATTAACGACAGGGACCATGGCTACACCTTC. Its translation: CASSINDRDHGYTF.

The rearrangement links TRBV27 to TRBJ1-1; possibly TRBD1 for D (6 bases). This CDR3 comprises 14 residues. V gave up 4 bases and J gave up 3 bases, with 12 bases separating them. From germline, CDR1 is MNHEY and CDR2 SMNVEV (reference sequence). The CDR3 here is CASSSQGSHTEAFF. CDR3 nucleotide sequence: TGTGCCAGCAGTTCCCAGGGGAGTCACACTGAAGCTTTCTTT.

The chain employs TRBV6-1 and TRBJ1-5, with unresolved D. The CDR3 is 12 residues long. Trimming took off 1 base at V and 5 bases at J, with 3 bases between the two ends. Germline CDR1 is MNHNS and CDR2 is SASEGT. CDR3 nucleotides: TGTGCCAGCAGTGAAGGGTATCAGCCCCAGCATTTT. Translating it yields CASSEGYQPQHF.

This rearrangement joins TRBV6-5 to TRBJ2-2; D not certain. Germline CDR1 and CDR2: MNHEY and SVGAGI. This CDR3 spans 14 amino acids. V was shortened by 2 bases and J by 3 bases, with 7 bases between the two germline ends. The CDR3 bases are TGTGCCAGCAGTTACGACACATACACCGGGGAGCTGTTTTTT. This translates into CASSYDTYTGELFF.

The chain carries TRBV5-1 and TRBJ1-2; TRBD1 matches at 10 bases. Germline CDR1 is SGHRS and CDR2 is YFSETQ. The CDR3 is 15 residues long. Trimming removed 0 bases from V and 4 bases from J; junction bases left unmatched: 3. CDR3 sequence: CASSLGGQGPYGYTF. The CDR3, as DNA: TGCGCCAGCAGCTTGGGGGGACAGGGGCCCTATGGCTACACCTTC.

The chain couples TRBV13 to TRBJ1-2, with D tentatively TRBD1 (6 bases). From germline, CDR1 is PRHDT and CDR2 FYEKMQ (reference sequence). The ends were cut back, 1 base at V and 0 bases at J, with 12 bases in the middle. This CDR3 has 16 amino acids. For the CDR3, the DNA is TGTGCCAGCAGCTTAGAGTGGGGGCCCACTAACTATGGCTACACCTTC. It translates to CASSLEWGPTNYGYTF.

V and J are TRBV6-8 and TRBJ1-5; 8 positions agree with TRBD1. CDR3 size: 17 residues. Per germline, CDR1 MNHGY and CDR2 SAAAGT. The V and J ends lost 2 bases and 0 bases, in that order; junction bases with no gene match: 6. CDR3 sequence reads: CASSYEGTGNSNQPQHF. The CDR3 nucleotides read TGTGCCAGCAGTTACGAGGGGACAGGTAATAGCAATCAGCCCCAGCATTTT.

The chain links TRBV7-9 to TRBJ2-1; 7 bases are a match to TRBD1. CDR1 is SEHNR and CDR2 is FQNEAQ in the germline V gene (reference sequence). The CDR3 is made up of 15 amino acids. V lost 5 bases, J lost 8 bases, and 12 bases stayed unmatched. CDR3 nucleotides: TGTGCCAGCAGCCAGGGACAGCAAAGGATCGATGAGCAGTTCTTC. Protein sequence: CASSQGQQRIDEQFF.

The CDR3 protein is CASSYHYEQYF. The CDR3 coding sequence is TGTGCCAGCAGCTACCACTACGAGCAGTACTTC. J is TRBJ2-7 and V is TRBV7-2; no definite D call. The germline gives CDR1 SGHTA, CDR2 FQGNSA. Trimming shortened V by 4 bases and J by 3 bases, and 4 bases separated the two germline ends. The CDR3 consists of 11 residues.

The chain joins TRBV5-1 to TRBJ1-1; the D is unclear. The germline gives CDR1 SGHRS, CDR2 YFSETQ. Trimming removed 6 bases at V and 3 bases at J, with 15 bases between. The CDR3 is 14 residues long. The CDR3 is CASMVRESDTEAFF. The CDR3 bases are TGCGCCAGCATGGTGAGAGAATCGGACACTGAAGCTTTCTTT.

This clone was picked up one time. CDR3 in DNA: TGCGCCAGCAGCTTGGCAGGCCTCTCTGGGGCCAACGTCCTGACTTTC. Encoded protein: CASSLAGLSGANVLTF. The chain is built from TRBV5-1 and TRBJ2-6; no clear D gene. Germline V CDR1 and CDR2: SGHRS, YFSETQ. V dropped 0 bases and J dropped 0 bases, with 7 bases sitting between them. The CDR3 runs to 16 residues. Drawing the rest from reference TRBV5-1 and TRBJ2-6, the complete variable domain is KAGVTQTPRYLIKTRGQQVTLSCSPISGHRSVSWYQQTPGQGLQFLFEYFSETQRNKGNFPGRFSGRQFSNSRSEMNVSTLELGDSALYLCASSLAGLSGANVLTFGAGSRLTVL.

This clone was seen a handful of times. J is TRBJ1-5 and V is TRBV19; D may be TRBD1 (5 bases). Trimming removed 3 bases at V and 6 bases at J, with 21 bases between. Germline lookup yields CDR1 LNHDA and CDR2 SQIVND (reference sequence). The CDR3 has 17 amino acids. In DNA form, the CDR3 reads TGTGCCAGTAGTATGACTGGGGCGCGGGTCGTACGTCAGCCCCAGCATTTT. Translating it yields CASSMTGARVVRQPQHF. Full variable domain (outside the CDR3, taken from reference TRBV19 and TRBJ1-5): DGGITQSPKYLFRKEGQNVTLSCEQNLNHDAMYWYRQDPGQGLRLIYYSQIVNDFQKGDIAEGYSVSREKKESFPLTVTSAQKNPTAFYLCASSMTGARVVRQPQHFGDGTRLSIL.

V and J are TRBV19 and TRBJ2-6; D is unclear. Germline CDR1 is LNHDA and CDR2 is SQIVND (reference sequence). The CDR3 covers 14 residues. V lost 4 bases and J lost 0, with 4 bases in between. The CDR3 protein is CASSRFSGANVLTF. The CDR3 nucleotides are TGTGCCAGTAGTAGGTTCTCTGGGGCCAACGTCCTGACTTTC.

This clone was counted once. The chain employs TRBV29-1 and TRBJ1-1; D ambiguous. This CDR3 is built from 13 residues. Germline CDR1 reads SQVTM; CDR2 reads ANQGSEA. V was pared by 4 bases and J by 1 base, with 10 bases between. The CDR3 sequence: CSVGQLTNTEAFF. The CDR3 coding sequence is TGCAGCGTTGGGCAGCTCACGAACACTGAAGCTTTCTTT.

This chain connects TRBV19 to TRBJ2-1; the match to TRBD1 covers 8 bases. Per germline, CDR1 LNHDA and CDR2 SQIVND (reference sequence). There are 14 residues in the CDR3. The V segment lost 10 bases and the J segment 7 bases; nucleotides outside the gene matches: 12. The CDR3 DNA sequence: TGTGCCACAAAGGGACAGGCGGACGTGAATGAGCAGTTCTTC. Translation: CATKGQADVNEQFF.

This sequence joins TRBV11-3 and TRBJ1-1; 10 bases line up with TRBD1. J lost 3 bases, V lost 8 bases, and 12 bases had no gene match. There are 16 residues in the CDR3. Germline assignment: CDR1 SGHNT and CDR2 YENEEA. As DNA, the CDR3 is TGTGCCAGCCGATCTCCTGGGACAGGGGAGGACACTGAAGCTTTCTTT. Residues: CASRSPGTGEDTEAFF.

The chain is built from TRBV18 and TRBJ1-2; possibly TRBD1 for D (6 bases). The germline V gene encodes CDR1 KGHSH and CDR2 LQKENI. Trimming stripped 6 bases from V and 5 bases from J, with 16 bases between. The CDR3 spans 14 residues. DNA for the CDR3: TGTGCCAGCTCCGTTCGGGGGGCGTTGTATGGCTACACCTTC. It yields the protein CASSVRGALYGYTF.

This chain links TRBV11-2 with TRBJ2-2, with 7 bases that match TRBD1. CDR3 length: 16 residues. The germline V gene has CDR1 SGHAT and CDR2 FQNNGV. V lost 3 bases, J lost 3 bases, and 7 bases stayed unmatched. CDR3 nucleotide sequence: TGTGCCAGCAGCTTCTTCCGGGACAGTTACACCGGGGAGCTGTTTTTT. Translated: CASSFFRDSYTGELFF.

The chain recombines TRBV7-9 with TRBJ2-5; the D is unclear. The CDR3 contains 16 residues. CDR1 and CDR2 (germline): SEHNR, FQNEAQ (reference sequence). V shed 6 bases and J shed 1 base, with 18 bases lying between them. CDR3 DNA: TGTGCCAGCAGGCCCCGCGTGACGGGCTTCCAAGAGACCCAGTACTTC. As protein: CASRPRVTGFQETQYF.

CDR3 nucleotide sequence: TGTGCCAGCAGCCAAGCAACAGGGGGATTTTACAATGAGCAGTTCTTC. Its protein is CASSQATGGFYNEQFF. The chain employs TRBV4-2 and TRBJ2-1; 8 nucleotides match TRBD1. Germline V lookup: CDR1 LGHNA, CDR2 YNFKEQ. With V trimmed by 1 base and J by 4 bases, 6 bases remained unmatched. The CDR3 loop spans 16 amino acids.

The chain employs TRBV14 and TRBJ2-7; 8 nucleotides align to TRBD2. The junction had 6 bases not matched to a gene; V was cut back by 4 bases and J by 7 bases. Germline assignment: CDR1 SGHDN and CDR2 FVKESK. This CDR3 has 13 residues. CDR3 DNA: TGTGCCAGCAGCCCCCGGGGGACTAGTGAGCAGTACTTC. It yields the protein CASSPRGTSEQYF. Based on the CDR3 plus reference TRBV14 and TRBJ2-7, the full variable domain is EAGVTQFPSHSVIEKGQTVTLRCDPISGHDNLYWYRRVMGKEIKFLLHFVKESKQDESGMPNNRFLAERTGGTYSTLKVQPAELEDSGVYFCASSPRGTSEQYFGPGTRLTVT.

CDR3 region: CASSVRGGETEAFF. The DNA of the CDR3 is TGTGCCAGCAGTGTGCGAGGGGGAGAAACTGAAGCTTTCTTT. The chain links TRBV2 to TRBJ1-1, with a possible D match to TRBD1 (6 bases). This CDR3 contains 14 residues. Germline CDR1 and CDR2: SNHLY and FYNNEI. V was cut by 4 bases and J by 5 bases, with 14 bases left in between.

CDR3: CASKEGTDYGYTF. DNA of the CDR3: TGTGCCAGCAAAGAGGGCACGGACTATGGCTACACCTTC. The V gene is TRBV6-6, the J gene TRBJ1-2; no clear D gene. CDR3 length equals 13 residues. CDR1 and CDR2 from the germline V gene are MNHNY and SVGAGI (reference sequence). Trimming shortened V by 7 bases and J by 3 bases, and 12 bases separated the two germline ends.

The table lists this clone with a few counts. CDR3 DNA sequence: TGTGCCAGCAGCACCATGGGACTAGCGGGGGGATCCCAGTACTTC. Its protein is CASSTMGLAGGSQYF. The V and J genes are TRBV5-6 and TRBJ2-5; 15 positions agree with TRBD2. The CDR3 is made up of 15 amino acids. V was pared by 4 bases and J by 9 bases, with 7 bases of the junction left unmatched. The germline CDR1 and CDR2 sequences are SGHDT and YYEEEE.